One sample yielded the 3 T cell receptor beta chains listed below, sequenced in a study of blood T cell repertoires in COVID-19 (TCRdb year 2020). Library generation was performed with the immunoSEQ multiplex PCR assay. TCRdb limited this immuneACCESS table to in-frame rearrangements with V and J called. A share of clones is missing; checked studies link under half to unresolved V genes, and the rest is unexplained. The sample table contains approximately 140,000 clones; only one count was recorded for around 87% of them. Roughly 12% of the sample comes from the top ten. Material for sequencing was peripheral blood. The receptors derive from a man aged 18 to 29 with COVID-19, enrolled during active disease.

The CDR3 spells CASSLRTGDSGANVLTF. DNA of the CDR3: TGTGCCAGCTCACTCAGGACAGGGGACTCTGGGGCCAACGTCCTGACTTTC. The chain carries TRBV18 and TRBJ2-6, with 9 nucleotides matching TRBD1. After removal of 4 bases from V and 0 bases from J, the junction contained 4 bases not matched to a gene. The CDR3 extends over 17 amino acids. The germline V gene encodes CDR1 KGHSH and CDR2 LQKENI.

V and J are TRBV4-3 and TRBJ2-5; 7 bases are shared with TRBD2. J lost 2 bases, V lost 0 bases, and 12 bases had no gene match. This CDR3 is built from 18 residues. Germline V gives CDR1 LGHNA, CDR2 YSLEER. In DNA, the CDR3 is TGCGCCAGCAGCCAAGATTCTCGAAGCCTAGCGGTGCAAGAGACCCAGTACTTC. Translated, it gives CASSQDSRSLAVQETQYF.

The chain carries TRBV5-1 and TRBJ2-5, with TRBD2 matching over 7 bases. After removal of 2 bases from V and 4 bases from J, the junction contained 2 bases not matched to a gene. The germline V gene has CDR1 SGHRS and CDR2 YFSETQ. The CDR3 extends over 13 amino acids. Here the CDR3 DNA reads TGCGCCAGCAGCTTAACGGGGGGAGAGACCCAGTACTTC. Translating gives CASSLTGGETQYF.